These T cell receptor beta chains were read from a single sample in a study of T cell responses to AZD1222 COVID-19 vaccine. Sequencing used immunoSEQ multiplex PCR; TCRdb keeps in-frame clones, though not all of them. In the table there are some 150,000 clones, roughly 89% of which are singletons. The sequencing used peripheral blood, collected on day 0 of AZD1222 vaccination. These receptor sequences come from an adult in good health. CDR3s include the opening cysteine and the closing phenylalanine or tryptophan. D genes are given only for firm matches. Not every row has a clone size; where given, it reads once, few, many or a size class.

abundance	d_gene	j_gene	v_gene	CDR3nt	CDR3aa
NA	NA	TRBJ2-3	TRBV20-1	TGCAGTGCTCGACGCACAGATACGCAGTATTTT	CSARRTDTQYF
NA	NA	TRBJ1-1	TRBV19	TGTGCCAGTACCCGAGCAGGGGTAGGGACTGAAGCTTTCTTT	CASTRAGVGTEAFF
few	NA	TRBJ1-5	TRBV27	TGTGCCAGCAGTCAAGGGCGCAATCAGCCCCAGCATTTT	CASSQGRNQPQHF
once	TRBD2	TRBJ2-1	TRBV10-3	TGTGCCATCAGTGATGGGACTAGCGGACACAATGAGCAGTTCTTC	CAISDGTSGHNEQFF
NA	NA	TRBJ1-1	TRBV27	TGTGCCAGCAGCCGCCGGGGGGCTGGGGAATTTGCGAACACTGAAGCTTTCTTT	CASSRRGAGEFANTEAFF
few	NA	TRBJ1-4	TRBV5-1	TGCGCCAGCAGCTTGGGGGACGGAGGAAGTGAAAAACTGTTTTTT	CASSLGDGGSEKLFF
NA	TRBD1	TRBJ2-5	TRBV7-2	TGTGCCAGCAGCCCCCGCTACACAGGGGATGTACGGGAGACCCAGTACTTC	CASSPRYTGDVRETQYF
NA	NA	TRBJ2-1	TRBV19	TGTGCCAGTAGCCTAAACTACGACAATGAGCAGTTCTTC	CASSLNYDNEQFF
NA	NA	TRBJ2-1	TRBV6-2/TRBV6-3	TGTGCCAGCAGCCAGGGGATCTCCTACAATGAGCAGTTCTTC	CASSQGISYNEQFF
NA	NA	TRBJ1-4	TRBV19	TGTGCCAGTAGTATACAGGGACCGGAAGAAAAACTGTTTTTT	CASSIQGPEEKLFF
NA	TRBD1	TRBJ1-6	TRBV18	TGTGCCAGCTCCCTGCGACAGGGGAACAATTCACCCCTCCACTTT	CASSLRQGNNSPLHF
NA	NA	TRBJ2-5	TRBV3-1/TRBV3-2	TGTGCCAGCAGCACTGCAGCCCAAGAGACCCAGTACTTC	CASSTAAQETQYF
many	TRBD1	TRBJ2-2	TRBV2	TGTGCCAGCAGGCCACAGGGGGGAGAGACCGGGGAGCTGTTTTTT	CASRPQGGETGELFF
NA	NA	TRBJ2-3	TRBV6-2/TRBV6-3	TGTGCCAGCAGTTTCGGGACTGCGGAGTATTTT	CASSFGTAEYF
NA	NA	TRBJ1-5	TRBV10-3	TGTGCCATCAGTGAAGAACAGGGAACACTAATAGATCAGCCCCAGCATTTT	CAISEEQGTLIDQPQHF
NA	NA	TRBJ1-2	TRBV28	TGTGCCAGTGTACGGGGAGTACCTAACTATGGCTACACCTTC	CASVRGVPNYGYTF
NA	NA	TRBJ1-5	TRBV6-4	TGTGCCAGCAGCGACTCGTATCAGCCCCAGCATTTT	CASSDSYQPQHF
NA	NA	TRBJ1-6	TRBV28	TGTGCCAGCAGTTTAGGGGCCCAGCCGGTTAGTTATTCACCCCTCCACTTT	CASSLGAQPVSYSPLHF
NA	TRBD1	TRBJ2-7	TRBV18	TGTGCCAGCTCACCACCGACAGGGAACGAGCAGTACTTC	CASSPPTGNEQYF
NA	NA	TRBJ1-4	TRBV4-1	TGCGCCAGCAGCCTAGCTTCCCAGGTTAATGAAAAACTGTTTTTT	CASSLASQVNEKLFF
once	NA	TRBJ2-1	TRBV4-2	TGTGCCAGCAGCCAAAACAGGAGACACAATGAGCAGTTCTTC	CASSQNRRHNEQFF
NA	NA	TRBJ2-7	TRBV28	TGTGCCAGCAGTTTGGGGGCCGCGGGGGCCTACGAGCAGTACTTC	CASSLGAAGAYEQYF
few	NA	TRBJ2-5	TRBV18	TGTGCCAGCTCACCCTCGGCAGGGCCCCAAGAGACCCAGTACTTC	CASSPSAGPQETQYF
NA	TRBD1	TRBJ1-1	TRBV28	TGTGCCAGCAGTTTGACCGACAGGGTACAGGGAGCTTTCTTT	CASSLTDRVQGAFF
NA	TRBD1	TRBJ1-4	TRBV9	TGTGCCAGCAGCCGGACAGGGAGGGATGAAAAACTGTTTTTT	CASSRTGRDEKLFF
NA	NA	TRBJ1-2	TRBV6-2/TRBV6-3	TGTGCCAGCAGTTACCACGGGAACAGCCTCGACCTCCCGAGCTTTCGGTATGGCTACACCTTC	CASSYHGNSLDLPSFRYGYTF
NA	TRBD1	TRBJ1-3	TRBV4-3	TGCGCCAGCAGCCCTCGGGACAGCTCTGGAAACACCATATATTTT	CASSPRDSSGNTIYF
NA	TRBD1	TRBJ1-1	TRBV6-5	TGTGCGGGACAGGGGATGTGGGACACTGAAGCTTTCTTT	CAGQGMWDTEAFF
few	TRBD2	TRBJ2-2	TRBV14	TGTGCCAGCAGCCGACCGAGCGGGAGTCACCCGCAAACCGAATCGAACACCGGGGAGCTGTTTTTT	CASSRPSGSHPQTESNTGELFF
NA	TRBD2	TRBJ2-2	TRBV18	TGTGCCAGCTCACCAGGCACTAGCGGGAGTATCGCCGGGGAGCTGTTTTTT	CASSPGTSGSIAGELFF
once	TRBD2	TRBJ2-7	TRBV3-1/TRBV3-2	TGTGCCAGCAGCCGTGGACTAGCGGAGCCCTACGAGCAGTACTTC	CASSRGLAEPYEQYF
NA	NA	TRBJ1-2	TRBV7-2	TGTGCCAGCAGCGCAAGGGGGTGGTATGGCTACACCTTC	CASSARGWYGYTF
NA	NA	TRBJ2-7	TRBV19	TGTGCCAGTAGTATAGACGCAAGCTCCTACGAGCAGTACTTC	CASSIDASSYEQYF
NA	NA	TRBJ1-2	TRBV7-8	TGTGCCAGCAGCTTGGACACCTATGGCTACACCTTC	CASSLDTYGYTF
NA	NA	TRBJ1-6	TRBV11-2	TGTGCCAGCAGCCCCCCGGGAGGTGCCCATTCACCCCTCCACTTT	CASSPPGGAHSPLHF
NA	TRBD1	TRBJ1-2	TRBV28	TGTGCCAGCAGTGCACCAGGGACAGGCAGAACTCGTGATGGCTACACCTTC	CASSAPGTGRTRDGYTF
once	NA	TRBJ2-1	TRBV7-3	TGTGCCAGCAGCCTTTTCGGGAGACAGGACAATGAGCAGTTCTTC	CASSLFGRQDNEQFF
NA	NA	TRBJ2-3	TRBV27	TGTGCCAGCAGTTTCGCCAGCTCAAGCACAGATACGCAGTATTTT	CASSFASSSTDTQYF
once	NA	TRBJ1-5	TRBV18	TGTGCCAGCTCACCACCGGACAGTCTAGCAATACAGCCCCAGCATTTT	CASSPPDSLAIQPQHF
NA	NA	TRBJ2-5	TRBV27	TGTGCCAGCAGTGTGTCAGGGACCGTGGAGACCCAGTACTTC	CASSVSGTVETQYF
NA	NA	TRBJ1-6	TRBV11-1	TGTGCCAGCAGCCAAGAATCGAATTCACCCCTCCACTTT	CASSQESNSPLHF
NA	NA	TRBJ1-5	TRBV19	TGTGCCAGTCACCAGACAGACAGACAAAATCAGCCCCAGCATTTT	CASHQTDRQNQPQHF
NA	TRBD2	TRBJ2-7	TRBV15	TGTGCCACCAGCTCGGGGACTAGCGGATACGAGCAGTACTTC	CATSSGTSGYEQYF
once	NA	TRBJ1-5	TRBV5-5	TGTGCCAGCAGCTACGCGGATCAGCCCCAGCATTTT	CASSYADQPQHF
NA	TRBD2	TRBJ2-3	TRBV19	TGTGCCAGTAGTAAAAGCGGGAGGGCCCGCACAGATACGCAGTATTTT	CASSKSGRARTDTQYF
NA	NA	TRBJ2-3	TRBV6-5	TGTGCCAGCAGTTACCGCTCCGGGACCATAACAGATACGCAGTATTTT	CASSYRSGTITDTQYF